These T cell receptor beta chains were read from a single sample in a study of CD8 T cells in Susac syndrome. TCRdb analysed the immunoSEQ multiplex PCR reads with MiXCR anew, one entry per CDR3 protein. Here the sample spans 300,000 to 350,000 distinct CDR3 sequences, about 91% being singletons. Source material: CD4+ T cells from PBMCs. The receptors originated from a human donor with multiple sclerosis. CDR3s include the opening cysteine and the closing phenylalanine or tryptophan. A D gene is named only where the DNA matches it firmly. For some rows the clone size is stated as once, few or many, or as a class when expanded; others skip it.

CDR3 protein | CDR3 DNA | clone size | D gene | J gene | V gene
CASSAGGRTDTQYF | TGTGCCAGCAGTGCGGGCGGGAGAACAGATACGCAGTATTTT | NA | TRBD2 | TRBJ2-3 | TRBV2
CASSQGGRVGSTRQETQYF | TGCGCCAGCAGCCAAGGGGGCAGGGTAGGCTCAACCCGACAAGAGACCCAGTACTTC | NA | NA | TRBJ2-5 | TRBV4-1
CASSRPSVTGELFF | TGCGCCAGCAGTCGCCCTAGCGTTACCGGGGAGCTGTTTTTT | NA | NA | TRBJ2-2 | TRBV4-1
CASSPPIGSGAGNEQFF | TGTGCCAGCAGTCCCCCCATCGGGAGCGGGGCCGGGAATGAGCAGTTCTTC | NA | TRBD2 | TRBJ2-1 | TRBV12-3/TRBV12-4
CASSLGDRRLGYEQYF | TGTGCCAGCAGCCTAGGGGACCGACGCCTTGGCTACGAGCAGTACTTC | NA | NA | TRBJ2-7 | TRBV5-4
CASSTGLSYEQYF | TGTGCCAGTAGTACGGGACTTTCTTACGAGCAGTACTTC | NA | NA | TRBJ2-7 | TRBV19
CASSFSGGRYTF | TGTGCCAGCAGTTTTAGCGGCGGCCGTTACACCTTC | NA | NA | TRBJ1-2 | TRBV12-3/TRBV12-4
CASSLGWQLNTEAFF | TGTGCCAGCAGCTTAGGGTGGCAGCTGAACACTGAAGCTTTCTTT | NA | NA | TRBJ1-1 | TRBV7-8
CASSHETNTDTQYF | TGTGCCAGCAGCCATGAGACTAACACAGATACGCAGTATTTT | NA | NA | TRBJ2-3 | TRBV3-1
CASSSLPGSGDQETQYF | TGTGCCAGCAGCTCTCTTCCTGGGAGCGGGGATCAAGAGACCCAGTACTTC | NA | TRBD2 | TRBJ2-5 | TRBV11-2
CSVGRQENTEAFF | TGCAGTGTTGGGCGCCAGGAGAACACTGAAGCTTTCTTT | NA | NA | TRBJ1-1 | TRBV20-1
CSAAGQGGYEQYF | TGCAGTGCCGCGGGACAGGGGGGATACGAGCAGTACTTC | NA | TRBD1 | TRBJ2-7 | TRBV20-1
CASSYGGNRMNTEAFF | TGTGCCAGCAGTTACGGGGGTAATAGGATGAACACTGAAGCTTTCTTT | NA | NA | TRBJ1-1 | TRBV6-5
CSAFRGTEAFF | TGCAGCGCCTTCAGGGGCACTGAAGCTTTCTTT | NA | NA | TRBJ1-1 | TRBV29-1
CASSRGNYNEQFF | TGTGCCAGCAGCCGCGGGAACTACAATGAGCAGTTCTTC | NA | NA | TRBJ2-1 | TRBV3-1
CASSQAGSVISYEQYF | TGTGCCAGCAGCCAAGCAGGGTCGGTGATATCCTACGAGCAGTACTTC | NA | NA | TRBJ2-7 | TRBV7-8
CASSPAYEQYF | TGTGCCAGCAGCCCCGCCTACGAGCAGTACTTC | few | NA | TRBJ2-7 | TRBV7-2
CASRGTGGVDGNQPQHF | TGTGCCAGCAGGGGGACGGGAGGGGTTGATGGCAATCAGCCCCAGCATTTT | NA | NA | TRBJ1-5 | TRBV2
CASSQGQAYYGYTF | TGTGCCAGCAGCCAAGGACAGGCGTACTATGGCTACACCTTC | NA | TRBD1 | TRBJ1-2 | TRBV5-4
CASSLVSGGAGTQYF | TGTGCCAGCAGCTTAGTTAGCGGGGGGGCTGGGACCCAGTACTTC | once | TRBD2 | TRBJ2-5 | TRBV7-8
CASSQVTARDTEAFF | TGTGCCAGCAGCCAAGTGACAGCTAGGGACACTGAAGCTTTCTTT | NA | NA | TRBJ1-1 | TRBV14
CASSLWVRGSTEAFF | TGTGCCAGCAGTTTATGGGTACGAGGGAGCACTGAAGCTTTCTTT | NA | NA | TRBJ1-1 | TRBV28
CASSLVGGAGSYNEQFF | TGTGCCAGCAGCTTAGTGGGAGGGGCTGGCTCCTACAATGAGCAGTTCTTC | NA | TRBD2 | TRBJ2-1 | TRBV11-3